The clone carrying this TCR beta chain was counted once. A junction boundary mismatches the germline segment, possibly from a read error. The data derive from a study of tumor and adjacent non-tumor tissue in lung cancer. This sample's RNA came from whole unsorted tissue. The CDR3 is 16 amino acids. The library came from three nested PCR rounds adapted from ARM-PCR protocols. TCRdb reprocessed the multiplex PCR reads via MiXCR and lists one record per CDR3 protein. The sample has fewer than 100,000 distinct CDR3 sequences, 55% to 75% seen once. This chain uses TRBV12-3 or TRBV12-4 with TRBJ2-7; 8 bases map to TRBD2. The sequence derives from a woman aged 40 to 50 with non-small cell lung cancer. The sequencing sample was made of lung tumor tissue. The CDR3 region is CASSCSRTSPSYDQYF. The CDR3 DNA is TGTGCCAGCAGTTGTAGTCGGACTAGCCCAAGTTACGATCAGTACTTC.